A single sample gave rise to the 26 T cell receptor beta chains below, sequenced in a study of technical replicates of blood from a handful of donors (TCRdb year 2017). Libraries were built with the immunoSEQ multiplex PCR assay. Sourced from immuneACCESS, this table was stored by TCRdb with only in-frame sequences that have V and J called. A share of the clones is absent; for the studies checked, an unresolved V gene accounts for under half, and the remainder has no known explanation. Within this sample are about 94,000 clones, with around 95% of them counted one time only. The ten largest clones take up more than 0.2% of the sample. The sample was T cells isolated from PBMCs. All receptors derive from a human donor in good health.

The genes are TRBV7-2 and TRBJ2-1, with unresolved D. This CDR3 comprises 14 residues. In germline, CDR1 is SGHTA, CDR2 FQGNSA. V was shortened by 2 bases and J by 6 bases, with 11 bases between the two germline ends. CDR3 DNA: TGTGCCAGCAGCTTAACCCCCTCGGGCAATGAGCAGTTCTTC. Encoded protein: CASSLTPSGNEQFF.

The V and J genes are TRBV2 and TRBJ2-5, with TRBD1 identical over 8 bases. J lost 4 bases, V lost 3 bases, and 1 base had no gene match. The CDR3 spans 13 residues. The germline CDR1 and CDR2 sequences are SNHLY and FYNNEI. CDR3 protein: CASSDRGRETQYF. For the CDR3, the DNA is TGTGCCAGCAGTGACAGGGGGCGAGAGACCCAGTACTTC. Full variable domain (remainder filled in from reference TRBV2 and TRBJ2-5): EPEVTQTPSHQVTQMGQEVILRCVPISNHLYFYWYRQILGQKVEFLVSFYNNEISEKSEIFDDQFSVERPDGSNFTLKIRSTKLEDSAMYFCASSDRGRETQYFGPGTRLLVL.

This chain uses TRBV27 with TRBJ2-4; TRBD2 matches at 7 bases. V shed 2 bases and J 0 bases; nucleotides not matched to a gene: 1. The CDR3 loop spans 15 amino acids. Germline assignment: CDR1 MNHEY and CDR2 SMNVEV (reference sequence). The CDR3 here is CASSLGRGAKNIQYF. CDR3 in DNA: TGTGCCAGCAGTTTAGGGAGGGGAGCCAAAAACATTCAGTACTTC.

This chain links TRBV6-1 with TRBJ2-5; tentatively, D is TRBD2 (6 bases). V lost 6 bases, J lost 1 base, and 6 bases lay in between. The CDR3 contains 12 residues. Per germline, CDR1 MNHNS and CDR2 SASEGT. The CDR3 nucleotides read TGTGCCAGCAGGCGGGGCCAAGAGACCCAGTACTTC. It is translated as CASRRGQETQYF.

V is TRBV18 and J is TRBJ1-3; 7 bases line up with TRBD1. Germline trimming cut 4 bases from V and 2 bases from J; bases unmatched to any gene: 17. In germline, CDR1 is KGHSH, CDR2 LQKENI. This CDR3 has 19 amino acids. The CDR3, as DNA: TGTGCCAGCTCACTCTATGGACAGGTCGATTTAGGTCCTGGAAACACCATATATTTT. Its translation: CASSLYGQVDLGPGNTIYF.

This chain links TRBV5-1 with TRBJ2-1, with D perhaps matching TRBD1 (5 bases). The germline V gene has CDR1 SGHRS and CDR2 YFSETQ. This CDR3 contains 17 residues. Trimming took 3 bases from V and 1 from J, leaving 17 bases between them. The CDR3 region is CASSWNPAQGSYNEQFF. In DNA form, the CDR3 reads TGCGCCAGCAGCTGGAACCCCGCCCAGGGATCCTACAATGAGCAGTTCTTC.

CDR3 protein: CASGRGETYEQYF. In DNA, the CDR3 is TGTGCCTCGGGGCGGGGGGAGACCTACGAGCAGTACTTC. V is TRBV2 and J is TRBJ2-7, with 8 bases fitting TRBD2. In germline, CDR1 is SNHLY, CDR2 FYNNEI. The CDR3 spans 13 residues. V shed 11 bases and J 2 bases; nucleotides not matched to a gene: 8. Filled out from reference TRBV2 and TRBJ2-7, the complete variable domain reads EPEVTQTPSHQVTQMGQEVILRCVPISNHLYFYWYRQILGQKVEFLVSFYNNEISEKSEIFDDQFSVERPDGSNFTLKIRSTKLEDSAMYFCASGRGETYEQYFGPGTRLTVT.

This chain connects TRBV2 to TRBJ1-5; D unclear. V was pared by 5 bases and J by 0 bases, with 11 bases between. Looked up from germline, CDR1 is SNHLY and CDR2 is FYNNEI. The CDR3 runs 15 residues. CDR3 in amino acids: CASSLTGNSNQPQHF. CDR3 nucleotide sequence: TGTGCCAGCAGTCTGACGGGGAATAGCAATCAGCCCCAGCATTTT.

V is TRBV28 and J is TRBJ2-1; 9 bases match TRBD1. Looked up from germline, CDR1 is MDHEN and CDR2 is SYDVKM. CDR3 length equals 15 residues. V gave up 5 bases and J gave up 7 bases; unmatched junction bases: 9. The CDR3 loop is CASSLILTGGNEQFF. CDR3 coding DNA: TGTGCCAGCAGTCTGATCCTGACAGGGGGGAATGAGCAGTTCTTC.

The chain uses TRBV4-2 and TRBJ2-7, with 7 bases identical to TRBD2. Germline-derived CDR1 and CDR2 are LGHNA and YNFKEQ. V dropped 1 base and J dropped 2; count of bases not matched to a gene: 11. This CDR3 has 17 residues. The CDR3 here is CASSQAIRDYIAYEQYF. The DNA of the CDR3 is TGTGCCAGCAGCCAAGCTATCCGGGACTACATAGCCTACGAGCAGTACTTC.

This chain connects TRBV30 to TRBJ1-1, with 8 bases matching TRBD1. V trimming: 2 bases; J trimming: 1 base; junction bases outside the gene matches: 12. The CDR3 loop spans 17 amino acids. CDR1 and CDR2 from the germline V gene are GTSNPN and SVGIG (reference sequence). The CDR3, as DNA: TGTGCCTGGAGTTTGCGACAGGGGAGTTGGGGGAACACTGAAGCTTTCTTT. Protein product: CAWSLRQGSWGNTEAFF.

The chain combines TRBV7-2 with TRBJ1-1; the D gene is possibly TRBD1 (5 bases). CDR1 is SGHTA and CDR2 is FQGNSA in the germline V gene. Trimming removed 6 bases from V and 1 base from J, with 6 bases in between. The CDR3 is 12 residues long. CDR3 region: CASSGANTEAFF. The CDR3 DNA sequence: TGTGCCAGCAGTGGGGCGAACACTGAAGCTTTCTTT.

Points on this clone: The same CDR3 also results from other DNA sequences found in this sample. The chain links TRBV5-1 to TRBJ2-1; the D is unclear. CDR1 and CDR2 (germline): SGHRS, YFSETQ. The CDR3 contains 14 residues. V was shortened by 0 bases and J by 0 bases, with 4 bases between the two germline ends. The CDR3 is CASSLASSYNEQFF. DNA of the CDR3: TGCGCCAGCAGCTTGGCGAGCTCCTACAATGAGCAGTTCTTC.

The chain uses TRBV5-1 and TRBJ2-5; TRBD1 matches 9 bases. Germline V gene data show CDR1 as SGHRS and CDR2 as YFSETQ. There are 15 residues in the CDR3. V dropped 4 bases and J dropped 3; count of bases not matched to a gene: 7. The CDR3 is CASSQGTGREETQYF. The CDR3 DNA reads TGCGCCAGCAGCCAGGGGACAGGGAGGGAAGAGACCCAGTACTTC.

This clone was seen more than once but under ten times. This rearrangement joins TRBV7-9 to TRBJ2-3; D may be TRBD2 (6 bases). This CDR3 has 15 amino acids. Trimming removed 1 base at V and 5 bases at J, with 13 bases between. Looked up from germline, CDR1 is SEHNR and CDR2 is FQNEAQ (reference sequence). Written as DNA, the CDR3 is TGTGCCAGCAGCTTAGGGTTTATGGGAGGAGATACGCAGTATTTT. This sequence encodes CASSLGFMGGDTQYF.

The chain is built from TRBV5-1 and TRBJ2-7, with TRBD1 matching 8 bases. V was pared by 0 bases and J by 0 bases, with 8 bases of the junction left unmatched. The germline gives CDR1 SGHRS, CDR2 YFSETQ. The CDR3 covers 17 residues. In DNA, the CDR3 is TGCGCCAGCAGCTTGGTCCCACGACAGGGGATCTCCTACGAGCAGTACTTC. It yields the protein CASSLVPRQGISYEQYF.

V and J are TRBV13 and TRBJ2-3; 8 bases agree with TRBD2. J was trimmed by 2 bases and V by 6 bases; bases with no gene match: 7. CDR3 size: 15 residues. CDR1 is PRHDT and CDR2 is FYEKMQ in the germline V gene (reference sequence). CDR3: CASSGNGGDTDTQYF. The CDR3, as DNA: TGTGCCAGCAGTGGTAACGGGGGGGACACAGATACGCAGTATTTT.

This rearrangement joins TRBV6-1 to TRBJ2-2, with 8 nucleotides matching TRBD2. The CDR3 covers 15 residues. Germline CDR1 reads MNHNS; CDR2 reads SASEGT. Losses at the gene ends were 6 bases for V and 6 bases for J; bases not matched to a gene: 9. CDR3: CASRTGTSLSGELFF. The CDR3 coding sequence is TGTGCCAGCAGGACCGGGACTAGTCTCTCCGGGGAGCTGTTTTTT.

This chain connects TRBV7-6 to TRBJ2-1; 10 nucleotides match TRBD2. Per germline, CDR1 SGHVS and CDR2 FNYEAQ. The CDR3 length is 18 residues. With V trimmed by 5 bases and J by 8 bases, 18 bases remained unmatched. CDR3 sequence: CASSGGRYGTSVGDEQFF. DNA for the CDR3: TGTGCCAGCAGCGGGGGGCGGTACGGGACTAGCGTAGGGGATGAGCAGTTCTTC.

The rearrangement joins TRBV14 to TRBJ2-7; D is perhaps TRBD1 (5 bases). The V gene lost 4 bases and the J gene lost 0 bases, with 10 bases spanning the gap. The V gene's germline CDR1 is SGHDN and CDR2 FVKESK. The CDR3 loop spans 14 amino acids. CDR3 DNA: TGTGCCAGCAGCCCATATACAGGCTCCTACGAGCAGTACTTC. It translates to CASSPYTGSYEQYF. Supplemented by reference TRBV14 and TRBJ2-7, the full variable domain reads EAGVTQFPSHSVIEKGQTVTLRCDPISGHDNLYWYRRVMGKEIKFLLHFVKESKQDESGMPNNRFLAERTGGTYSTLKVQPAELEDSGVYFCASSPYTGSYEQYFGPGTRLTVT.

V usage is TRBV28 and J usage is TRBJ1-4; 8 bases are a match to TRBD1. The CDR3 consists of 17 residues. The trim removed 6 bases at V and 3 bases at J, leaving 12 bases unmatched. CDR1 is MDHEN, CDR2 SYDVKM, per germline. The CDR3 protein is CASRAQGARFPNEKLFF. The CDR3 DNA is TGTGCCAGCAGAGCCCAGGGGGCGAGATTTCCTAATGAAAAACTGTTTTTT.

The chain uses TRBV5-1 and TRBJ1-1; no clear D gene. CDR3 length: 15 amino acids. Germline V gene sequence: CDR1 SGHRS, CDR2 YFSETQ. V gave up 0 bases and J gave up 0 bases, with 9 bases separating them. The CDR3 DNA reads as TGCGCCAGCAGCTTGGATCGGGTTTTGAACACTGAAGCTTTCTTT. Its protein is CASSLDRVLNTEAFF.

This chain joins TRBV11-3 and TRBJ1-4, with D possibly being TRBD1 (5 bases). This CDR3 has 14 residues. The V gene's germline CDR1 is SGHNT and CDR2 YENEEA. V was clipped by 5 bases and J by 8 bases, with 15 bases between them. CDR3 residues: CASSLSGTSEKLFF. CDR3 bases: TGTGCCAGCAGCCTATCCGGGACTTCAGAAAAACTGTTTTTT.

The CDR3 DNA reads TGTGCCAGCTCAGAGGGGGACTACGAGCAGTACTTC. The encoded protein is CASSEGDYEQYF. The chain joins TRBV6-6 to TRBJ2-7; D perhaps matches TRBD1 (6 bases). CDR1 is MNHNY, CDR2 SVGAGI, per germline (reference sequence). Trimming cost V 8 bases and J 3 bases, with 11 bases left between them. The CDR3 has 12 amino acids.

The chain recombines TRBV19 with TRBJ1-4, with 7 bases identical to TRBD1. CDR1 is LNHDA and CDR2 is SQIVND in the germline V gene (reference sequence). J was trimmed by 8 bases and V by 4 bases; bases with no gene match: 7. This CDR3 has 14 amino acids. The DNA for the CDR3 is TGTGCCAGTAGTAGCAGGGGGGATGGAGAAAAACTGTTTTTT. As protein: CASSSRGDGEKLFF.

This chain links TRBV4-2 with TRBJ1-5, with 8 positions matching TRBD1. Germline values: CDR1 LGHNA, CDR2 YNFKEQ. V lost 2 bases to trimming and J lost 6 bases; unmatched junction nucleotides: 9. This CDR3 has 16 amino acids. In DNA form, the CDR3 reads TGTGCCAGCAGCCAACCAGGACAGGGTAGTAGTCAGCCCCAGCATTTT. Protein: CASSQPGQGSSQPQHF.